This T cell receptor (beta chain) was captured in a study of cytomegalovirus exposure and HLA in healthy donors. Regarding the study as a whole: In a later analysis, the majority of CMV-associated beta chains seemingly showed HLA restriction. The study flagged about 160 TCR beta chains as cytomegalovirus-associated.

This clone was observed a single time. What it binds is not known. The study ran its PCR with 60 Vbeta and 13 Jbeta primers. Assay used: immunoSEQ multiplex PCR; TCRdb lists only in-frame clones, some missing. The profile shows around 150,000 clones, around 88% of them singletons. Donors counted as nominally healthy when sampled, yet unrecorded immune exposures were likely. Sequencing input: PBMCs. This TCR came from a woman in her 30s in good health and CMV-seronegative.

CDR3 in amino acids: CASRRDRGQSYTF. The CDR3 nucleotides read TGTGCCAGCAGGAGAGACAGGGGCCAGAGCTACACCTTC. The chain employs TRBV6-5 and TRBJ1-2, with TRBD1 identical over 8 bases. This CDR3 is built from 13 residues. V dropped 6 bases and J dropped 9; count of bases not matched to a gene: 9. CDR1 and CDR2 from the germline V gene are MNHEY and SVGAGI.